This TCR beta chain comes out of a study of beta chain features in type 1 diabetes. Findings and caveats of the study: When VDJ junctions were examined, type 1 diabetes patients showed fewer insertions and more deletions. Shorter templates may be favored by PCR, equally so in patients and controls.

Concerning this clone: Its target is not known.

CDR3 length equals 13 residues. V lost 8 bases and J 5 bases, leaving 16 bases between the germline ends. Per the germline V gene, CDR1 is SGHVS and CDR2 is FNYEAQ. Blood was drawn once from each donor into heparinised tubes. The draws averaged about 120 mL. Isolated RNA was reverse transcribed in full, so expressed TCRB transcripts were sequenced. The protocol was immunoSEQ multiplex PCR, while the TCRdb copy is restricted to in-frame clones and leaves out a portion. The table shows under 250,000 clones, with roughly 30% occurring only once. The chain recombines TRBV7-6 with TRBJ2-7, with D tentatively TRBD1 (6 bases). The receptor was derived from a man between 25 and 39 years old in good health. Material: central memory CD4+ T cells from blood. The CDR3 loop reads CASGFGQKNEQYF. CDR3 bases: TGTGCCAGCGGGTTCGGACAGAAAAACGAGCAGTACTTC.